The clone carrying this T cell receptor beta chain was counted ten times or more. Its specificity is not known. This sample is drawn from a study of T cells in Graves' hyperthyroidism and ophthalmopathy. Study as a whole: The blood sample was taken at first diagnosis, before treatment began. Findings and limits, study-wide: Classification by a 13 V-J model distinguished ophthalmopathy from stable hyperthyroidism.

Calling Graves' hyperthyroidism stable meant ophthalmopathy did not progress within 18 months. Recently diagnosed hyperthyroidism of less than 2 months' duration affected patients aged 18 to 65. There were TCR beta CDR3 regions amplified from RNA transcripts. A first-round RT-PCR of the TCR CDR3 used the HTBI primer set. One entry per CDR3 protein results from TCRdb running MiXCR on the multiplex PCR reads. The data contain 300,000 to 400,000 distinct CDR3 sequences, 20% to 25% of them singletons. The trim removed 3 bases at V and 6 bases at J, leaving 4 bases unmatched. The CDR3 sequence is 15 residues long. Per germline, CDR1 LGHDT and CDR2 YNNKEL (reference sequence).

This chain uses TRBV3-1 with TRBJ1-4; 10 bases fit TRBD1. The sample consisted of blood. The sequence was collected from a woman between 45 and 65 years old with Graves' hyperthyroidism. Written as DNA, the CDR3 is TGTGCCAGCAGCCAGGGGACAGGGGTTGATGAAAAACTGTTTTTT. Encoded protein: CASSQGTGVDEKLFF.